This TCR beta chain originates from a study of blood T cell repertoires in COVID-19. In the authors' workflow: Reference gene primers were amplified, and this amplification served to estimate nucleated cell counts. Measured with immunoSEQ multiplex PCR; TCRdb has only the in-frame clones, and not every one. The DNA was the basis for D and trimming; V, J and clone size are from that table. The sample contains approximately 400,000 clones, roughly 86% of which appear only once. CDR1 SEHNR and CDR2 FQNEAQ come from the germline V gene (reference sequence). The CDR3 has 14 amino acids. After removal of 6 bases from V and 1 base from J, the junction contained 5 bases not matched to a gene.

This sequence joins TRBV7-9 and TRBJ1-1; 7 bases match TRBD1. The sequence was collected from a human donor with acute or convalescent COVID-19. The donor label of this sample is uncertain. The sequencing sample was made of peripheral blood. CDR3 region: CASRLNRGNTEAFF. CDR3 sequence (DNA): TGTGCCAGCAGACTCAACAGGGGGAACACTGAAGCTTTCTTT.